This entry is about one T cell receptor beta chain. Its antigen is not known. Assays were performed on 10^5 or so TCR templates per sample. The table came from immunoSEQ multiplex PCR; TCRdb's copy has only in-frame clones and leaves some out. The sample includes roughly 100,000 clones, approximately 94% seen only once; the top ten take approximately 0.32%. This specimen belongs to a study of siplizumab effects on memory and regulatory T cells. CDR3 length: 16 residues. From germline, CDR1 is LNHDA and CDR2 SQIVND (reference sequence). Losses at the gene ends were 4 bases for V and 2 bases for J; bases not matched to a gene: 4. Broader study findings: Naive T cells appeared more varied than memory cells and looked like key alloresponse contributors. Neither a naive nor a memory phenotype was assignable to roughly 80-97% of proliferating CD4+ or CD8+ clones. In the presence of siplizumab, alloreactive sequences traceable to unstimulated CD4+ memory cells were significantly reduced.

The TCR was taken from a human donor in good health. This rearrangement joins TRBV19 to TRBJ2-2; TRBD2 aligns across 10 bases. The sample comprised CD4+ T cells sorted from blood. The CDR3 nucleotides read TGTGCCAGTAGTAGAACTAGCGGGACAAACACCGGGGAGCTGTTTTTT. It specifies CASSRTSGTNTGELFF.